These 23 T cell receptor beta chains originate from one sample sequenced in a study of blood T cell repertoires in COVID-19. The data were produced by immunoSEQ multiplex PCR, yet TCRdb's version contains in-frame clones alone and is incomplete. The sample has about 45,000 clones, about 83% seen once. The material sequenced was peripheral blood. These receptors were obtained from an elderly man in a cohort sampled during active COVID-19.

This chain joins TRBV18 and TRBJ2-1, with D possibly being TRBD1 (5 bases). The CDR3 covers 15 residues. Trimming cost V 1 base and J 4 bases, with 11 bases left between them. Per the germline V gene, CDR1 is KGHSH and CDR2 is LQKENI. CDR3 DNA sequence: TGTGCCAGCTCACCACAGGGGCCCGCATACAATGAGCAGTTCTTC. It yields the protein CASSPQGPAYNEQFF.

V gene TRBV11-1 combines with J gene TRBJ1-6; a weak D match, TRBD1 (6 bases). V lost 1 base and J lost 9, with 10 bases in between. The CDR3 sequence is 14 residues long. Germline V CDR1 and CDR2: SGHAT, FQDESV (reference sequence). The CDR3 loop is CASSLVRGSSPLHF. DNA of the CDR3: TGTGCCAGCAGCTTAGTAAGGGGGAGTTCACCCCTCCACTTT.

CDR3 coding DNA: TGTGCCAGCAGTTACGGCACAGGGGGCCAGGGTGAGCAGTTCTTC. Translated: CASSYGTGGQGEQFF. The chain is built from TRBV6-2 or TRBV6-3 and TRBJ2-1; 9 positions match TRBD1. Losses at the gene ends were 2 bases for V and 9 bases for J; bases not matched to a gene: 8. Germline loops: CDR1 MNHEY, CDR2 SVGEGT. The CDR3 has 15 residues.

This rearrangement joins TRBV28 to TRBJ1-3, with D possibly being TRBD1 (6 bases). V lost 5 bases, J lost 11 bases, and 13 bases lay in between. The CDR3 is made up of 12 amino acids. From germline, CDR1 is MDHEN and CDR2 SYDVKM. CDR3 nucleotide sequence: TGTGCCAGCAGTCCGTCCCGGACAGCCATATATTTT. This translates into CASSPSRTAIYF.

Here the CDR3 reads CASSLGAIGYTF. The CDR3 region has the DNA TGTGCCAGCAGTTTGGGGGCTATTGGCTACACCTTC. The J gene is TRBJ1-2, the V gene TRBV12-3 or TRBV12-4, with a tentative D call TRBD1 (6 bases). The CDR3 is 12 amino acids. Between the trimmed V and J ends, which lost 3 bases and 7 bases, there was a span of 9 bases.

This chain's CDR3 is CASSLLGGASSTDTQYF. The CDR3 bases are TGTGCCAGCAGCTTATTGGGCGGGGCTTCTAGCACAGATACGCAGTATTTT. The chain employs TRBV7-2 and TRBJ2-3; the D gene is possibly TRBD2 (6 bases). Trimming cost V 2 bases and J 0 bases, with 15 bases left between them. The CDR3 spans 17 residues. CDR1 and CDR2 (germline): SGHTA, FQGNSA.

This clone was seen just once. The chain carries TRBV5-1 and TRBJ1-1; 7 bases align to TRBD1. Germline values: CDR1 SGHRS, CDR2 YFSETQ. The CDR3 extends over 15 amino acids. The J segment lost 0 bases and the V segment lost 3 bases, leaving 5 bases of the junction unmatched. CDR3 protein: CASSSTGTMNTEAFF. In DNA form, the CDR3 reads TGCGCCAGCAGCTCGACAGGGACCATGAACACTGAAGCTTTCTTT.

The gene calls are TRBV7-2 and TRBJ1-1; maybe TRBD1 (6 bases). The CDR3 covers 17 residues. V was clipped by 7 bases and J by 4 bases, with 25 bases between them. In germline, CDR1 is SGHTA, CDR2 FQGNSA. The CDR3, as DNA: TGTGCCAGCACCCGTCTGGGGCGTACAGGGTCTAGCACTGAAGCTTTCTTT. This translates into CASTRLGRTGSSTEAFF. Filled out from reference TRBV7-2 and TRBJ1-1, the complete variable domain reads GAGVSQSPSNKVTEKGKDVELRCDPISGHTALYWYRQSLGQGLEFLIYFQGNSAPDKSGLPSDRFSAERTGGSVSTLTIQRTQQEDSAVYLCASTRLGRTGSSTEAFFGQGTRLTVV.

The gene calls are TRBV28 and TRBJ1-2; a possible D gene is TRBD1 (6 bases). Trimming left V 5 bases short and J 8 bases short, with 15 bases between. Per the germline V gene, CDR1 is MDHEN and CDR2 is SYDVKM. CDR3 length: 13 residues. The CDR3 bases are TGTGCCAGCAGTGCCCTACAGGGACGGGGCTACACCTTC. This translates into CASSALQGRGYTF.

The chain joins TRBV7-2 to TRBJ2-1, with D possibly TRBD2 on 6 matching bases. The germline CDR1 and CDR2 sequences are SGHTA and FQGNSA. The germline V and J ends were trimmed by 3 bases and 7 bases, with 13 bases remaining between them. There are 14 residues in the CDR3. The CDR3, as DNA: TGTGCCAGCAGCTTCGGAGGGCCGGGGAATGAGCAGTTCTTC. It codes for CASSFGGPGNEQFF.

The chain joins TRBV24-1 to TRBJ2-2; 9 bases align to TRBD1. CDR1 and CDR2 from the germline V gene are KGHDR and SFDVKD. Germline trimming cut 3 bases from V and 5 bases from J; bases unmatched to any gene: 3. The CDR3 is 15 residues long. CDR3 in amino acids: CATSDQDRGTGELFF. The CDR3, as DNA: TGTGCCACCAGTGATCAAGACAGGGGGACCGGGGAGCTGTTTTTT.

The genes are TRBV28 and TRBJ2-7; no clear D gene. CDR3 length equals 11 residues. Trimming took 7 bases from V and 4 from J, leaving 8 bases between them. From germline, CDR1 is MDHEN and CDR2 SYDVKM. The DNA of the CDR3 is TGTGCCAGCAACTCAAAATACGAGCAGTACTTC. Amino acids: CASNSKYEQYF.

The V call is TRBV29-1, the J call TRBJ2-3; D unresolved. Between the trimmed V and J ends, which lost 6 bases and 4 bases, there was a span of 14 bases. The CDR3 consists of 13 residues. CDR1 and CDR2 from the germline V gene are SQVTM and ANQGSEA. CDR3 loop: CSVENNQADTQYF. The CDR3, as DNA: TGCAGCGTCGAGAACAACCAGGCAGATACGCAGTATTTT.

The chain employs TRBV28 and TRBJ2-3; tentative D call: TRBD2 (6 bases). V was trimmed by 7 bases and J by 2 bases, leaving 13 bases between them. The CDR3 runs to 14 residues. Germline V gives CDR1 MDHEN, CDR2 SYDVKM. CDR3 sequence reads: CASIGLSLTDTQYF. The CDR3 DNA sequence: TGTGCCAGCATAGGACTAAGCCTCACAGATACGCAGTATTTT.

CDR3 loop: CASSVDPGATAYEQYF. As DNA, the CDR3 is TGTGCCAGCAGCGTAGATCCGGGAGCCACCGCCTACGAGCAGTACTTC. The chain carries TRBV9 and TRBJ2-7, with D maybe TRBD2 (6 bases). The CDR3 loop spans 16 amino acids. V lost 0 bases, J lost 2 bases, and 15 bases lay in between. In germline, CDR1 is SGDLS, CDR2 YYNGEE.

The V and J genes are TRBV28 and TRBJ2-7, with 7 bases that match TRBD1. Germline V lookup: CDR1 MDHEN, CDR2 SYDVKM. The CDR3 totals 15 residues. The trim removed 8 bases at V and 0 bases at J, leaving 10 bases unmatched. DNA of the CDR3: TGTGCCAGCCAAGGCTGGACAGGACTCTCCTACGAGCAGTACTTC. Translation gives CASQGWTGLSYEQYF.

V gene TRBV4-1 combines with J gene TRBJ1-2; perhaps TRBD1 as D (6 bases). The CDR3 loop spans 13 amino acids. CDR1 is MGHRA and CDR2 is YSYEKL in the germline V gene. Trimming cost V 9 bases and J 8 bases, with 19 bases left between them. Written as DNA, the CDR3 is TGCGCCAGTTCTTCTCCGGACAGATCCGGCTACACCTTC. This codes for CASSSPDRSGYTF.

In the case of this clone: Mismatch with germline at one junction end may stem from a read error. The chain is built from TRBV5-1 and TRBJ2-7; no clear D. This CDR3 comprises 15 residues. CDR1 and CDR2 (germline): SGHRS, YFSETQ. In DNA form, the CDR3 reads TGCGCCAGCAGCGGTAGCCGCCGAAATTTCTACGAGCAGTGCTTC. This translates into CASSGSRRNFYEQCF. The variable domain in full, with the rest retrieved from reference TRBV5-1 and TRBJ2-7, is KAGVTQTPRYLIKTRGQQVTLSCSPISGHRSVSWYQQTPGQGLQFLFEYFSETQRNKGNFPGRFSGRQFSNSRSEMNVSTLELGDSALYLCASSGSRRNFYEQCFGPGTRLTVT.

The J gene is TRBJ2-1, the V gene TRBV7-9, with D tentatively TRBD1 (6 bases). Trimming left V 2 bases short and J 5 bases short, with 16 bases between. The germline gives CDR1 SEHNR, CDR2 FQNEAQ (reference sequence). The CDR3 is made up of 16 amino acids. CDR3 sequence: CASSLSARGVHNEQFF. The DNA of the CDR3 is TGTGCCAGCAGCTTATCGGCCAGGGGTGTCCACAATGAGCAGTTCTTC. Full variable domain (outside the CDR3, taken from reference TRBV7-9 and TRBJ2-1): DTGVSQNPRHKITKRGQNVTFRCDPISEHNRLYWYRQTLGQGPEFLTYFQNEAQLEKSRLLSDRFSAERPKGSFSTLEIQRTEQGDSAMYLCASSLSARGVHNEQFFGPGTRLTVL.

In DNA, the CDR3 is TGTGCCAGCAGCACACAGGGAATCGGGGAGCTGTTTTTT. This sequence encodes CASSTQGIGELFF. V gene TRBV7-2 combines with J gene TRBJ2-2, with D perhaps TRBD1 (6 bases). The V end lost 5 bases, the J end lost 7 bases, and 11 bases lay between the germline ends. The CDR3 spans 13 residues. Germline V gives CDR1 SGHTA, CDR2 FQGNSA.

A single count supports this clone. V and J are TRBV15 and TRBJ1-3; the match to TRBD1 covers 10 bases. Per germline, CDR1 LNHNV and CDR2 YYDKDF (reference sequence). Losses at the gene ends were 2 bases for V and 7 bases for J; bases not matched to a gene: 2. This CDR3 spans 14 amino acids. CDR3 sequence: CATSRWGQGNTIYF. The CDR3 region has the DNA TGTGCCACCAGCAGATGGGGACAGGGGAACACCATATATTTT.

In nucleotides, the CDR3 is TGTGCCTGGAGTGTAGGTGGGACAATCAATTCACCCCTCCACTTT. This sequence encodes CAWSVGGTINSPLHF. This chain connects TRBV30 to TRBJ1-6, with D possibly being TRBD1 (6 bases). The V and J ends lost 0 bases and 7 bases respectively, with 13 bases between them. CDR3 length equals 15 residues. Per the germline V gene, CDR1 is GTSNPN and CDR2 is SVGIG (reference sequence).

This clone turned up a few times. The rearrangement uses TRBV7-2 and TRBJ1-2; D unresolved. Trimming cost V 2 bases and J 8 bases, with 15 bases left between them. Germline lookup yields CDR1 SGHTA and CDR2 FQGNSA. The CDR3 runs 14 residues. The CDR3, as DNA: TGTGCCAGCAGCTTATCCCCTAGGCTGTCGGGCTACACCTTC. This encodes CASSLSPRLSGYTF.